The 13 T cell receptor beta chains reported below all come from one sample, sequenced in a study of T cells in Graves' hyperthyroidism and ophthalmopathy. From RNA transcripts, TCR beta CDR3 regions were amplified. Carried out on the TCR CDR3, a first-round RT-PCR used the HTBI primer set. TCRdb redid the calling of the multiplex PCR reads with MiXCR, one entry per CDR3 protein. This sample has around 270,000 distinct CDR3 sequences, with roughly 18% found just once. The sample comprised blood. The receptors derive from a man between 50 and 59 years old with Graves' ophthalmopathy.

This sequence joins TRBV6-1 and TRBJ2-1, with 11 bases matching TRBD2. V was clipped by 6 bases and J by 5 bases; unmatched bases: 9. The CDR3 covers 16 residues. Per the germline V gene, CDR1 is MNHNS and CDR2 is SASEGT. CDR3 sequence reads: CASSLTGTSGNNEQFF. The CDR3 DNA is TGTGCCAGCAGCCTGACCGGGACTAGCGGCAACAATGAGCAGTTCTTC.

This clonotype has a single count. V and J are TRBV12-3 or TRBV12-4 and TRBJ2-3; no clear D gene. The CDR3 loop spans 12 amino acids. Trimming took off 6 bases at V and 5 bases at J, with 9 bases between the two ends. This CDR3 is CASSHDGDTQYF. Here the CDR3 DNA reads TGTGCCAGCAGCCATGACGGAGATACGCAGTATTTT.

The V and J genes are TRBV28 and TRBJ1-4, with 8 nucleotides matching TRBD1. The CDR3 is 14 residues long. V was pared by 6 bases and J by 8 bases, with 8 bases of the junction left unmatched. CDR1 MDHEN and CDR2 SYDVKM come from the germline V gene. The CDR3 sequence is CASRLDRGVEKLFF. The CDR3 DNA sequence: TGTGCCAGCAGATTAGACAGGGGTGTGGAAAAACTGTTTTTT.

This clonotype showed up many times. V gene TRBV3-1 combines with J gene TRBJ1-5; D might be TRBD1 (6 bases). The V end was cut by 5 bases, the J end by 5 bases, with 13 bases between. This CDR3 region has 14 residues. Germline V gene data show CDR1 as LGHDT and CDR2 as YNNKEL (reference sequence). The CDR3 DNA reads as TGTGCCAGCAGCTTAGGGGGGGCGGATCAGCCCCAGCATTTT. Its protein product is CASSLGGADQPQHF. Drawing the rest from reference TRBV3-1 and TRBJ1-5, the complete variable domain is DTAVSQTPKYLVTQMGNDKSIKCEQNLGHDTMYWYKQDSKKFLKIMFSYNNKELIINETVPNRFSPKSPDKAHLNLHINSLELGDSAVYFCASSLGGADQPQHFGDGTRLSIL.

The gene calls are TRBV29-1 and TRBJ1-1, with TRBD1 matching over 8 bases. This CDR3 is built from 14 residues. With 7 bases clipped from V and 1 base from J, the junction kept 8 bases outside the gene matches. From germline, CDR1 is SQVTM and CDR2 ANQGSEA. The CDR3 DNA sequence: TGCAGCGGGGGACCCGGGACAGGGAACACTGAAGCTTTCTTT. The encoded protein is CSGGPGTGNTEAFF.

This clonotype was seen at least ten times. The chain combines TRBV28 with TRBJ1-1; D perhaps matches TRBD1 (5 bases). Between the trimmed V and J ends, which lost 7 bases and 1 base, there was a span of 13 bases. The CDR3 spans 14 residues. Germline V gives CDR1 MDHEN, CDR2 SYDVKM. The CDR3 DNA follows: TGTGCCAGCACCATCGGGGCGGGGAACACTGAAGCTTTCTTT. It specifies CASTIGAGNTEAFF.

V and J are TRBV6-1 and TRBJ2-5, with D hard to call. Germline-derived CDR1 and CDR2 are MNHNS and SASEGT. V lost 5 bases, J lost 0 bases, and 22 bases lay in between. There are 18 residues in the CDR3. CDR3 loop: CASSPRLRPQGDQETQYF. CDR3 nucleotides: TGTGCCAGCAGTCCCCGTTTGAGGCCCCAAGGTGACCAAGAGACCCAGTACTTC.

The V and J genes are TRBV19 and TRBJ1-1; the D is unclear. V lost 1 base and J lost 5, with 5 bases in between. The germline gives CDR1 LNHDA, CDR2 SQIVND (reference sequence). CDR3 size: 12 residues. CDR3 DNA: TGTGCCAGTAGTATAGGGAGAACTGAAGCTTTCTTT. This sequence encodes CASSIGRTEAFF.

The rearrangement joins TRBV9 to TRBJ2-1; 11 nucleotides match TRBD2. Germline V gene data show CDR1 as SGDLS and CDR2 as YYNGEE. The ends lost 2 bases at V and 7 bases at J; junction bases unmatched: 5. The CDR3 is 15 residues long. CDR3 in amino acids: CASSVRLAGWNEQFF. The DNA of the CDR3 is TGTGCCAGCAGCGTTCGACTAGCGGGGTGGAATGAGCAGTTCTTC.

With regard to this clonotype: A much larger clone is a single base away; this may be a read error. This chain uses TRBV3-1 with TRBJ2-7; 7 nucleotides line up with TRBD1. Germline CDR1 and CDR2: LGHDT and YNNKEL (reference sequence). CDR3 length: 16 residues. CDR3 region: CASSAWDSHHSCEQYF. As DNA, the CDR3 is TGTGCCAGCAGTGCCTGGGACAGTCACCACTCCTGCGAGCAGTACTTC.

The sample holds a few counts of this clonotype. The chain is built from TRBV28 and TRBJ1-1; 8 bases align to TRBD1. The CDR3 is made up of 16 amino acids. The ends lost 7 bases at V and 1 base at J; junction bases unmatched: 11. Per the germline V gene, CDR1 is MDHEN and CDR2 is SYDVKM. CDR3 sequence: CASKPIIGTGNTEAFF. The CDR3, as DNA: TGTGCCAGCAAGCCCATTATAGGGACAGGGAACACTGAAGCTTTCTTT.

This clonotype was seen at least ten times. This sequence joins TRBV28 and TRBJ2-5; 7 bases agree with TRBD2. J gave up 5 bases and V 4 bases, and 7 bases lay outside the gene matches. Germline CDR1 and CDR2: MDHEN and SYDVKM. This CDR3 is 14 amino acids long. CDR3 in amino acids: CASSSGGSGETQYF. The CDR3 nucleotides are TGTGCCAGCAGTTCCGGGGGTAGCGGGGAGACCCAGTACTTC.

The CDR3, as DNA: TGTGCCTGGAGTCAGCCGGGGCAGGGGGTTTCACCCCTCCACTTT. Translated, it gives CAWSQPGQGVSPLHF. This chain connects TRBV30 to TRBJ1-6; 7 bases map to TRBD1. The V and J ends lost 2 bases and 9 bases, in that order; junction bases with no gene match: 10. CDR1 is GTSNPN and CDR2 is SVGIG in the germline V gene (reference sequence). This CDR3 has 15 amino acids.